This record looks at one T cell receptor (beta chain) sequence and its context. Its antigen is still unknown. The CDR3 is 12 residues long. The germline V gene has CDR1 SQVTM and CDR2 ANQGSEA. RNA extraction was followed by reverse transcription into cDNA, which acted as the sequencing template. Clones were read by immunoSEQ multiplex PCR, and TCRdb kept only the in-frame ones, dropping some. The sample carries fewer than 250,000 clones, around three fifths recorded once. This sample is drawn from a study of CD8+ T cells in alopecia areata. General study points: Sharing of TCR sequences between patients (possibly for HLA-related reasons) was less clear than in mice.

Treatment given: oral pan-JAK inhibitor, 5-10 mg twice daily. Peripheral blood, together with lesional scalp punch biopsies, was collected from alopecia areata patients. The rearrangement links TRBV29-1 to TRBJ2-5, with a possible D match to TRBD1 (5 bases). The sample consisted of CD4+ T cells sorted from blood, taken between weeks 47 and 50, from a patient treated with tofacitinib. The source of this sequence is a human donor with alopecia areata. CDR3 sequence: CTITQGGETQYF. CDR3 nucleotide sequence: TGCACCATCACCCAGGGTGGAGAGACCCAGTACTTC.